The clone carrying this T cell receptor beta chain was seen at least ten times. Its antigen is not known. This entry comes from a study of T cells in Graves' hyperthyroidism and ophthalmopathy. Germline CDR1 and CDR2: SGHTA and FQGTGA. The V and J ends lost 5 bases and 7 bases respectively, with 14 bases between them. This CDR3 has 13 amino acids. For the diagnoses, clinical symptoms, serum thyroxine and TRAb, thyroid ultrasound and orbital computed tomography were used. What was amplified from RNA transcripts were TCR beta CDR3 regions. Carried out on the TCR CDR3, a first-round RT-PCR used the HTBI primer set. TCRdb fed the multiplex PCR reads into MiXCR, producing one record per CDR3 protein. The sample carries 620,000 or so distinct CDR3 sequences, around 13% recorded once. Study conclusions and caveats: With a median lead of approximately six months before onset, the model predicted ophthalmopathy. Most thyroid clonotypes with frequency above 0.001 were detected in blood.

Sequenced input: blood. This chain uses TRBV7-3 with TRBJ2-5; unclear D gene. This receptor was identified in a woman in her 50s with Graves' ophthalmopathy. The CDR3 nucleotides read TGTGCCAGCAGCCCCCATGGTGTCGGGACCCAGTACTTC. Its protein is CASSPHGVGTQYF.